One and the same sample provided the 25 T cell receptor beta chains below, sequenced in a study of a mutant IDH1 vaccine in newly diagnosed glioma. Time point denoted: week 35, safety follow-up. The investigators gave 300 ug of mutant IDH1 20-mer peptide in each vaccine dose, together with topical imiquimod. For these TCRs, the target antigens are not known. Method: immunoSEQ multiplex PCR; TCRdb's copy keeps in-frame clones and lacks some. This sample carries around 32,000 clones, 80% of them seen once, and the ten largest clones take approximately 3%. Sequenced here: PBMCs, sampled from a glioma patient whose treatment included an IDH1 peptide vaccine. Source of these receptors: a man aged 40-55 years with glioma. Some clones in this sample may be carry-over from other donors' samples.

J is TRBJ2-7 and V is TRBV6-5; D unresolved. Per germline, CDR1 MNHEY and CDR2 SVGAGI. Trimming pared 5 bases from V and 1 base from J, leaving 12 bases between. The CDR3 loop spans 14 amino acids. CDR3 region: CASSGPDVSYEQYF. The CDR3 bases are TGTGCCAGCAGTGGACCGGACGTTTCCTACGAGCAGTACTTC.

A note on this clone: One end of the junction does not line up with germline, which may come from a read error. The chain joins TRBV7-7 to TRBJ2-2; D not certain. CDR1 SSHAT and CDR2 FNYEAQ come from the germline V gene (reference sequence). The CDR3 consists of 12 residues. DNA of the CDR3: TGTGCTAGCAGCTTATCGGCCGGGGAGCTGTTTTTT. This translates into CASSLSAGELFF.

V gene TRBV5-1 combines with J gene TRBJ1-2, with D perhaps matching TRBD1 (5 bases). This CDR3 has 15 amino acids. Trimming stripped 4 bases from V and 4 bases from J, with 17 bases between. Germline CDR1 is SGHRS and CDR2 is YFSETQ. DNA for the CDR3: TGCGCCAGCAGCATCGGGACCGAAGACAGCTATGGCTACACCTTC. Translated: CASSIGTEDSYGYTF.

The table lists this clone with a few counts. The DNA for the CDR3 is TGCGCCAGCAGCCAAAACAACTTACAGAACACTGAAGCTTTCTTT. Its translation: CASSQNNLQNTEAFF. The rearrangement joins TRBV4-3 to TRBJ1-1; no clear D. The V end was cut by 2 bases, the J end by 1 base, with 11 bases between. The CDR3 has 15 residues. Germline loops: CDR1 LGHNA, CDR2 YSLEER.

The chain employs TRBV6-5 and TRBJ1-1; D is unresolved. The CDR3 spans 13 residues. The germline gives CDR1 MNHEY, CDR2 SVGAGI. V was shortened by 5 bases and J by 5 bases, with 12 bases between the two germline ends. The DNA of the CDR3 is TGTGCCAGCAGTCGGATACTAGGGACTGAAGCTTTCTTT. It encodes CASSRILGTEAFF.

The chain is built from TRBV19 and TRBJ2-1, with D tentatively TRBD2 (5 bases). Trimming stripped 5 bases from V and 6 bases from J, with 8 bases between. This CDR3 is 12 amino acids long. The germline CDR1 and CDR2 sequences are LNHDA and SQIVND (reference sequence). The CDR3 sequence: CASSRGGNEQFF. CDR3 bases: TGTGCCAGTAGTCGAGGAGGCAATGAGCAGTTCTTC.

The CDR3 protein is CASSPYGTGPGELFF. In DNA form, the CDR3 reads TGTGCCAGCAGCCCCTACGGGACAGGGCCCGGGGAGCTGTTTTTT. This chain joins TRBV14 and TRBJ2-2, with 9 bases aligning to TRBD1. Germline values: CDR1 SGHDN, CDR2 FVKESK. This CDR3 is 15 amino acids long. V was clipped by 4 bases and J by 6 bases; unmatched bases: 6.

The chain carries TRBV30 and TRBJ2-7; TRBD2 aligns across 8 bases. Germline lookup yields CDR1 GTSNPN and CDR2 SVGIG (reference sequence). Losses at the gene ends were 2 bases for V and 4 bases for J; bases not matched to a gene: 10. The CDR3 spans 15 residues. CDR3 sequence (DNA): TGTGCCTGGAGTCTCATCGGGACTAGTAGGTACGAGCAGTACTTC. It specifies CAWSLIGTSRYEQYF. The whole variable domain, remainder taken from reference TRBV30 and TRBJ2-7, is SQTIHQWPATLVQPVGSPLSLECTVEGTSNPNLYWYRQAAGRGLQLLFYSVGIGQISSEVPQNLSASRPQDRQFILSSKKLLLSDSGFYLCAWSLIGTSRYEQYFGPGTRLTVT.

The DNA of the CDR3 is TGTGCCAGCAGCCAGGTTTACCGGGAAGAAAAACTGTTTTTT. The encoded protein is CASSQVYREEKLFF. The chain has TRBV4-2 and TRBJ1-4; D is ambiguous. Germline values: CDR1 LGHNA, CDR2 YNFKEQ. V was clipped by 3 bases and J by 8 bases, with 13 bases between them. The CDR3 has 14 residues.

This chain joins TRBV19 and TRBJ1-5, with D possibly TRBD1 on 6 matching bases. The germline V and J ends were trimmed by 3 bases and 6 bases, with 15 bases remaining between them. Germline CDR1 reads LNHDA; CDR2 reads SQIVND (reference sequence). The CDR3 has 15 amino acids. The CDR3 spells CASSMGRGAGQPQHF. In nucleotides, the CDR3 is TGTGCCAGTAGTATGGGTAGGGGGGCGGGTCAGCCCCAGCATTTT.

The rearrangement joins TRBV6-1 to TRBJ2-7; 10 nucleotides match TRBD2. The V gene's germline CDR1 is MNHNS and CDR2 SASEGT. The CDR3 has 14 amino acids. V trimming: 9 bases; J trimming: 7 bases; junction bases outside the gene matches: 12. The chain's CDR3 is CASSRTSGFGEQYF. The CDR3 nucleotides are TGTGCCAGTAGTAGGACTAGCGGATTCGGGGAGCAGTACTTC.

This clone came up a few times. The genes are TRBV2 and TRBJ1-6; weak D call: TRBD1 (5 bases). Germline CDR1 is SNHLY and CDR2 is FYNNEI. CDR3 size: 14 residues. V was cut by 7 bases and J by 5 bases, with 12 bases left in between. The CDR3 region has the DNA TGTGCCAGCATGAAAGGGGAGAATAATTCACCCCTCCACTTT. This codes for CASMKGENNSPLHF. Combining the CDR3 with reference TRBV2 and TRBJ1-6 gives the whole variable domain EPEVTQTPSHQVTQMGQEVILRCVPISNHLYFYWYRQILGQKVEFLVSFYNNEISEKSEIFDDQFSVERPDGSNFTLKIRSTKLEDSAMYFCASMKGENNSPLHFGNGTRLTVT.

The gene calls are TRBV29-1 and TRBJ1-5; D unresolved. CDR3 length equals 13 residues. V lost 6 bases and J 0 bases, leaving 9 bases between the germline ends. Per germline, CDR1 SQVTM and CDR2 ANQGSEA. The CDR3 is CSVQTNSNQPQHF. The CDR3 DNA is TGCAGCGTGCAAACAAATAGCAATCAGCCCCAGCATTTT. The variable domain in full, with the rest retrieved from reference TRBV29-1 and TRBJ1-5, is SAVISQKPSRDICQRGTSLTIQCQVDSQVTMMFWYRQQPGQSLTLIATANQGSEATYESGFVIDKFPISRPNLTFSTLTVSNMSPEDSSIYLCSVQTNSNQPQHFGDGTRLSIL.

This sequence joins TRBV11-2 and TRBJ2-7; D remains ambiguous. V lost 7 bases and J 2 bases, leaving 12 bases between the germline ends. This CDR3 comprises 13 residues. The V gene's germline CDR1 is SGHAT and CDR2 FQNNGV. CDR3 DNA: TGTGCCAGCACCCCACCTGGGGCCTACGAGCAGTACTTC. Translation: CASTPPGAYEQYF.

The chain has TRBV28 and TRBJ1-3; D perhaps matches TRBD1 (5 bases). Germline assignment: CDR1 MDHEN and CDR2 SYDVKM. V shed 5 bases and J shed 8 bases, with 19 bases lying between them. The CDR3 totals 15 residues. The DNA for the CDR3 is TGTGCCAGCAGTACACCCGGGACTCACTGGGACACCATATATTTT. As protein: CASSTPGTHWDTIYF.

CDR3 amino acids: CASSDLIPYEQYF. CDR3 in DNA: TGTGCCAGCAGTGATCTGATCCCCTACGAGCAGTACTTC. J is TRBJ2-7 and V is TRBV2; D not certain. Trimming removed 3 bases at V and 2 bases at J, with 8 bases between. Germline lookup yields CDR1 SNHLY and CDR2 FYNNEI. The CDR3 runs 13 residues.

V gene TRBV2 combines with J gene TRBJ2-6; D remains ambiguous. V lost 7 bases and J 3 bases, leaving 10 bases between the germline ends. The CDR3 consists of 14 residues. Germline CDR1 and CDR2: SNHLY and FYNNEI. CDR3 amino acids: CASTLFGGANVLTF. In nucleotides, the CDR3 is TGTGCCAGCACTCTCTTTGGTGGGGCCAACGTCCTGACTTTC.

This chain connects TRBV4-1 to TRBJ1-1; the D gene is possibly TRBD1 (5 bases). The CDR3 length is 13 residues. V was trimmed by 3 bases and J by 5 bases, leaving 10 bases between them. Germline CDR1 and CDR2: MGHRA and YSYEKL. The CDR3 here is CASSHQGGTEAFF. Here the CDR3 DNA reads TGCGCCAGCAGCCACCAGGGTGGGACTGAAGCTTTCTTT.

This chain uses TRBV18 with TRBJ1-1; no clear D. CDR3 length: 14 amino acids. Trimming shortened V by 3 bases and J by 1 base, and 9 bases separated the two germline ends. Germline V gives CDR1 KGHSH, CDR2 LQKENI. The CDR3 DNA reads as TGTGCCAGCTCACCGATGGAGGGGAACACTGAAGCTTTCTTT. Amino acid sequence: CASSPMEGNTEAFF. Using reference TRBV18 and TRBJ1-1 for the parts outside the CDR3, the full variable domain is NAGVMQNPRHLVRRRGQEARLRCSPMKGHSHVYWYRQLPEEGLKFMVYLQKENIIDESGMPKERFSAEFPKEGPSILRIQQVVRGDSAAYFCASSPMEGNTEAFFGQGTRLTVV.

The chain employs TRBV10-3 and TRBJ1-6, with 7 bases identical to TRBD1. The trim removed 11 bases at V and 8 bases at J, leaving 9 bases unmatched. Germline CDR1 and CDR2: ENHRY and SYGVKD. CDR3 length: 13 amino acids. CDR3 sequence (DNA): TGTGCCGTCCGGGGGACAGAGGATTCACCCCTCCACTTT. It encodes CAVRGTEDSPLHF.

The chain is built from TRBV7-3 and TRBJ1-6; no clear D gene. V lost 2 bases and J lost 8, with 13 bases in between. The CDR3 consists of 15 residues. Per the germline V gene, CDR1 is SGHTA and CDR2 is FQGTGA. CDR3 in amino acids: CASSLLGQADSPLHF. CDR3 DNA sequence: TGTGCCAGCAGCTTACTTGGGCAGGCCGATTCACCCCTCCACTTT.

Turning to this clone: Germline is not matched at one junction end, which may reflect a read error. V gene TRBV7-7 combines with J gene TRBJ1-3; 9 nucleotides agree with TRBD1. Germline CDR1 and CDR2: SSHAT and FNYEAQ (reference sequence). This CDR3 region has 13 residues. The CDR3 nucleotides read TGTGCTAGCAGCAAACAGGGGGCGGCCACCATATATTTT. It translates to CASSKQGAATIYF. The full variable domain, its missing parts supplied by reference TRBV7-7 and TRBJ1-3, is GAGVSQSPRYKVTKRGQDVTLRCDPISSHATLYWYQQALGQGPEFLTYFNYEAQPDKSGLPSDRFSAERPEGSISTLTIQRTEQRDSAMYRCASSKQGAATIYFGEGSWLTVV.

This chain links TRBV7-2 with TRBJ2-5; D might be TRBD2 (5 bases). This CDR3 is built from 14 residues. V was clipped by 5 bases and J by 4 bases, with 14 bases between them. The V gene's germline CDR1 is SGHTA and CDR2 FQGNSA. The DNA for the CDR3 is TGTGCCAGCAGCCATACTAGATCAGGAGAGACCCAGTACTTC. Its translation is CASSHTRSGETQYF.

Only one count was recorded for this clone. The V gene is TRBV15, the J gene TRBJ1-1; D not resolved. The germline V gene has CDR1 LNHNV and CDR2 YYDKDF (reference sequence). CDR3 size: 14 residues. Trimming removed 0 bases from V and 13 bases from J, with 18 bases in between. This chain's CDR3 is CATSRDPWSPPSFF. In nucleotides, the CDR3 is TGTGCCACCAGCAGAGACCCATGGTCACCTCCTAGTTTCTTT.

V and J are TRBV10-3 and TRBJ2-7; 9 nucleotides line up with TRBD1. V was clipped by 2 bases and J by 1 base; unmatched bases: 3. This CDR3 comprises 15 residues. Germline V gene data show CDR1 as ENHRY and CDR2 as SYGVKD. CDR3 protein: CAISEGTGRSYEQYF. CDR3 DNA sequence: TGTGCCATCAGTGAGGGGACAGGGCGGTCCTACGAGCAGTACTTC.